The following is a T cell receptor (beta chain) sequence with its context. Its matching antigen is unknown. The sample is drawn from a study of shared clonotypes between healthy human individuals. Overall study: Contributing individuals were a couple of females and a few males aged 18 to 49.

Produced via immunoSEQ multiplex PCR; TCRdb's table is partial and in-frame only. The table has about 600,000 clones, around 97% seen once; the top ten hold 0.057%. Overall study findings and caveats: It was anticipated that sequencing depth would influence how many clonotypes donors shared.

The CDR3 length is 18 residues. Trimming took 1 base from V and 0 from J, leaving 19 bases between them. Germline CDR1 is MGHRA and CDR2 is YSYEKL. V usage is TRBV4-1 and J usage is TRBJ2-7; no reliable D call. This clonotype was sampled from a woman aged 25-40 years in good health. Sequenced input: naive CD4+ T cells sorted from blood. Subset denoted: CD45RA+ positively selected. CDR3 DNA sequence: TGCGCCAGCAGCCAAGGGTACGGGTTGGGGTTAAGCTCCTACGAGCAGTACTTC. This codes for CASSQGYGLGLSSYEQYF.